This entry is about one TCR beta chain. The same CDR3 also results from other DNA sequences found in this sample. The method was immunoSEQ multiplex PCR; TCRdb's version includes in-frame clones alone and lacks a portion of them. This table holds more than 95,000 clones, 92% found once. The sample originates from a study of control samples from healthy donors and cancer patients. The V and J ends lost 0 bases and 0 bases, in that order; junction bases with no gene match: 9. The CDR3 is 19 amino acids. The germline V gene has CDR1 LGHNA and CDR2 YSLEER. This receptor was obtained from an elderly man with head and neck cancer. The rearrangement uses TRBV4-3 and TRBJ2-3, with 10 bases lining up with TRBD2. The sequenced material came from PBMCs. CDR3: CASSQDSPLAGDSTDTQYF. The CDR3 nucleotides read TGCGCCAGCAGCCAAGACTCACCCCTAGCGGGAGACAGCACAGATACGCAGTATTTT.